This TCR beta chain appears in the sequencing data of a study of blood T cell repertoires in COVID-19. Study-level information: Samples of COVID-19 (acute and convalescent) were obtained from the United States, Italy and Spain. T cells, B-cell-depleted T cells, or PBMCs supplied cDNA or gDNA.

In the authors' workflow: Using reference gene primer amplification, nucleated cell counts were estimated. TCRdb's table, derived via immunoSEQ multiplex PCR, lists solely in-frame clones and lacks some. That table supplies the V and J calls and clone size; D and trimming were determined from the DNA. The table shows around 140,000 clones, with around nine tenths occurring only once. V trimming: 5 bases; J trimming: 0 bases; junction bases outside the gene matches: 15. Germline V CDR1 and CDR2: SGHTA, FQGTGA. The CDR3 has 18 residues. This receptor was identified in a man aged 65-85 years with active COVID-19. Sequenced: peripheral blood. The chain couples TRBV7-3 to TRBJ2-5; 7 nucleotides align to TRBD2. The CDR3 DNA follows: TGTGCCAGCAGCCCCGGGTTTGGGCGAGCGGGGAACCAAGAGACCCAGTACTTC. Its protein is CASSPGFGRAGNQETQYF.